This TCR beta chain was identified in a study of cytomegalovirus exposure and HLA in healthy donors. The PCR used 60 Vbeta and 13 Jbeta primers. The assay was immunoSEQ multiplex PCR, and TCRdb's table has in-frame clones only and misses some. This table has 120,000 or so clones, roughly four fifths appearing once. This clone was observed a handful of times. The CDR3 contains 15 residues. Per germline, CDR1 SGHRS and CDR2 YFSETQ. Trimming removed 0 bases at V and 6 bases at J, with 16 bases between. Sequencing was performed on PBMCs. The sequence derives from a man younger than 35 in good health and CMV-seronegative. The rearrangement links TRBV5-1 to TRBJ2-7; possible D gene TRBD1, 5 bases. The CDR3 is CASSLAGQGMGEQYF. CDR3 DNA sequence: TGCGCCAGCAGCTTGGCCGGCCAGGGTATGGGCGAGCAGTACTTC.